This T cell receptor (beta chain) was sequenced during a study of blood T cell repertoires in COVID-19. TCRdb's table, derived via immunoSEQ multiplex PCR, lists solely in-frame clones and lacks some. There are roughly 90,000 clones in the sample; roughly 90% occur only once, and around 1.5% lies in the top ten. V was clipped by 3 bases and J by 4 bases; unmatched bases: 12. The CDR3 consists of 17 residues. CDR1 and CDR2 from the germline V gene are LNHDA and SQIVND (reference sequence). V and J are TRBV19 and TRBJ2-3; 8 positions agree with TRBD1. This sequence was found in a human donor with active COVID-19. The donor label of this sample is uncertain. The sequenced material came from peripheral blood. DNA for the CDR3: TGTGCCAGTAGTATTTCGCTGTTCAGGGGGCAAGCAGATACGCAGTATTTT. It encodes CASSISLFRGQADTQYF.